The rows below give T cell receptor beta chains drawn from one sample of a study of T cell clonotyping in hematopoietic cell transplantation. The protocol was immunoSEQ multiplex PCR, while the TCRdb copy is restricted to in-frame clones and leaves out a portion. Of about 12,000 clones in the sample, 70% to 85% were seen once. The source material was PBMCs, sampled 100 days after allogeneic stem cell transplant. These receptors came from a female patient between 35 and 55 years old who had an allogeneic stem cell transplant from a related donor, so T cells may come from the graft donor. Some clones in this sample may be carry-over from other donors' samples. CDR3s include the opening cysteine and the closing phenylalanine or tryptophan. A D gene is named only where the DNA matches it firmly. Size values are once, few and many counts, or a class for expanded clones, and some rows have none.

CASSYYDTREQYF TGTGCCAGCAGTTATTATGACACTCGCGAGCAGTACTTC TRBJ2-7 TRBV6-5 NA NA
CASSEGTSGGAGKETQYF TGTGCCAGCAGTGAAGGGACTAGCGGGGGGGCCGGGAAAGAGACCCAGTACTTC TRBJ2-5 TRBV6-1 TRBD2 NA
CASSQDSYTGELFF TGTGCCAGCAGCCAAGACTCCTACACCGGGGAGCTGTTTTTT TRBJ2-2 TRBV4-2 NA NA
CAISEDRGQRGYTF TGTGCCATCAGTGAGGACAGGGGGCAGAGGGGCTACACCTTC TRBJ1-2 TRBV10-3 TRBD1 NA
CASSFSGELFF TGCGCCAGCAGCTTCTCCGGGGAGCTGTTTTTT TRBJ2-2 TRBV5-1 NA NA
CASSFLADSYEQYF TGTGCCAGCAGCTTTCTAGCAGATTCCTACGAGCAGTACTTC TRBJ2-7 TRBV5-6 NA NA
CASSEGQGGNQPQHF TGTGCCAGCAGCGAAGGACAGGGAGGCAATCAGCCCCAGCATTTT TRBJ1-5 TRBV2 TRBD1 NA
CASSQGTRAGYEQYF TGCGCCAGCAGCCAAGGGACGCGAGCGGGCTACGAGCAGTACTTC TRBJ2-7 TRBV4-3 NA few
CASSPDRGREETQYF TGCGCCAGCAGCCCCGACAGGGGGAGAGAAGAGACCCAGTACTTC TRBJ2-5 TRBV4-3 TRBD1 few
CASSEYGQIHGYTF TGTGCCAGCAGTGAATACGGACAGATTCATGGCTACACCTTC TRBJ1-2 TRBV25-1 NA NA
CASRTGGTRQETQYF TGTGCCAGCAGGACCGGAGGAACCCGACAAGAGACCCAGTACTTC TRBJ2-5 TRBV2 NA NA
CASSESSTLPETQYF TGCGCCAGCAGTGAGTCCAGCACACTACCGGAGACCCAGTACTTC TRBJ2-5 TRBV10-2 NA NA
CASPWYGVPLSTDTQYF TGTGCCAGCCCCTGGTATGGGGTGCCACTGAGCACAGATACGCAGTATTTT TRBJ2-3 TRBV6-4 NA NA
CASSVQGATEAFF TGTGCCAGCAGCGTACAGGGGGCTACTGAAGCTTTCTTT TRBJ1-1 TRBV6-5 TRBD1 few
CASSYGGAPYEQYF TGTGCCAGCAGTTACGGCGGGGCTCCCTACGAGCAGTACTTC TRBJ2-7 TRBV6-5 NA NA
CASSQVGQPWGYTF TGCGCCAGCAGCCAAGTGGGACAGCCGTGGGGCTACACCTTC TRBJ1-2 TRBV4-1 TRBD1 NA
CSVGGALGNTIYF TGCAGCGTTGGGGGGGCCCTTGGGAACACCATATATTTT TRBJ1-3 TRBV29-1 NA NA
CASSRDSNQPQHF TGTGCCAGCAGCAGGGACAGTAATCAGCCCCAGCATTTT TRBJ1-5 TRBV9 TRBD1 NA
CASSRTGSGQPQHF TGCGCCAGCAGCCGGACAGGGTCAGGTCAGCCCCAGCATTTT TRBJ1-5 TRBV4-1 TRBD1 NA
CASSLEGQGRSGELFF TGTGCCAGCAGCCTAGAGGGACAGGGGAGATCCGGGGAGCTGTTTTTT TRBJ2-2 TRBV11-3 TRBD1 NA
CAWSLTAYEQYF TGTGCCTGGAGTTTGACAGCCTACGAGCAGTACTTC TRBJ2-7 TRBV30 NA NA
CARAGTGREKLFF TGTGCCAGGGCCGGGACAGGGAGAGAAAAACTGTTTTTT TRBJ1-4 TRBV2 TRBD1 NA
CASSSTENTEAFF TGTGCCAGCAGTTCGACAGAGAACACTGAAGCTTTCTTT TRBJ1-1 TRBV27 NA NA
CASSLQGGNYGYTF TGTGCCAGCAGTCTACAGGGGGGGAACTATGGCTACACCTTC TRBJ1-2 TRBV27 TRBD1 NA
CASSPTEGTASNQPQHF TGTGCCAGCAGCCCCACCGAAGGGACAGCCAGCAATCAGCCCCAGCATTTT TRBJ1-5 TRBV27 TRBD1 once
CASSLYAGGPYNEQFF TGTGCCAGCAGCTTATATGCGGGAGGGCCGTACAATGAGCAGTTCTTC TRBJ2-1 TRBV13 TRBD2 NA
CASSVRPGQGAYEQYF TGTGCCAGCAGTGTTAGACCGGGACAGGGGGCCTACGAGCAGTACTTC TRBJ2-7 TRBV27 TRBD1 NA
CASSIGVGTEAFF TGTGCCAGTAGTATAGGAGTGGGTACTGAAGCCTTCTTT TRBJ1-1 TRBV19 NA NA
CSVVQGSLAGELFF TGCAGCGTTGTGCAAGGGAGTTTGGCCGGGGAGCTGTTTTTT TRBJ2-2 TRBV29-1 NA NA
CASSEVRANTGELFF TGTGCCAGCAGTGAGGTGAGAGCGAACACCGGGGAGCTGTTTTTT TRBJ2-2 TRBV6-1 NA NA
CASSPGKRYEQYF TGTGCCAGCAGCCCCGGCAAACGGTACGAGCAGTACTTC TRBJ2-7 TRBV5-6 NA once
CSVAGTGGLYEQYF TGCAGCGTAGCAGGGACAGGGGGTCTCTACGAGCAGTACTTC TRBJ2-7 TRBV29-1 TRBD1 NA
CASSLNSGTGSNQPQHF TGTGCCAGCAGCCTAAATTCCGGGACAGGGAGCAATCAGCCCCAGCATTTT TRBJ1-5 TRBV7-9 TRBD1 NA
CSVRGLGDTQYF TGCAGCGTGAGGGGGCTGGGAGATACGCAGTATTTT TRBJ2-3 TRBV29-1 TRBD1 NA
CASSPGQGRDTQYF TGTGCCAGCAGCCCTGGACAGGGGAGGGATACGCAGTATTTT TRBJ2-3 TRBV11-1 TRBD1 NA
CASSQDLAYEQYF TGTGCCAGCAGCCAAGACCTAGCGTACGAGCAGTACTTC TRBJ2-7 TRBV4-2 NA NA
CASSPLGVASGGYTF TGTGCCAGCAGCCCCTTAGGGGTCGCCTCGGGAGGCTACACCTTC TRBJ1-2 TRBV7-2 NA NA
CASRLGTDSGNTIYF TGCGCCAGCAGACTAGGGACAGACTCTGGAAACACCATATATTTT TRBJ1-3 TRBV10-2 TRBD1 NA
CASSPGGSHTEAFF TGTGCCAGCAGCCCAGGGGGGTCCCACACTGAAGCTTTCTTT TRBJ1-1 TRBV28 TRBD1 NA
CASSSMDTETQYF TGTGCCAGCAGCTCTATGGACACCGAGACCCAGTACTTC TRBJ2-5 TRBV7-2 NA once
CASGVGGETQYF TGTGCCAGCGGGGTGGGAGGGGAGACCCAGTACTTC TRBJ2-5 TRBV6-6 TRBD2 NA
CASSPTRGGTSYNEQFF TGTGCCAGCAGCCCAACAAGGGGCGGAACCTCCTACAATGAGCAGTTCTTC TRBJ2-1 TRBV14 NA NA
CASSFPGENTEAFF TGTGCCAGCAGCTTCCCGGGTGAGAACACTGAAGCTTTCTTT TRBJ1-1 TRBV5-6 NA NA
CASKGPSTDTQYF TGTGCCAGCAAAGGGCCTAGCACAGATACGCAGTATTTT TRBJ2-3 TRBV6-5 NA NA
CASSLGRPWGGYTF TGTGCCAGCAGTTTGGGACGGCCCTGGGGTGGCTACACCTTC TRBJ1-2 TRBV27 NA NA
CASSSGQLADLSGANVLTF TGCGCCAGCAGCTCGGGCCAACTAGCGGACCTCTCTGGGGCCAACGTCCTGACTTTC TRBJ2-6 TRBV5-1 TRBD2 NA
CASSRETGNTIYF TGCGCCAGCAGCAGGGAAACCGGAAACACCATATATTTT TRBJ1-3 TRBV5-1 NA few
CASGTDNQPQHF TGTGCCAGCGGGACAGACAATCAGCCCCAGCATTTT TRBJ1-5 TRBV7-9 TRBD1 NA
CASSQLGGSLETQYF TGTGCCAGCAGCCAACTAGGCGGGAGCTTGGAGACCCAGTACTTC TRBJ2-5 TRBV14 TRBD2 NA
CASSVVSRNTEAFF TGTGCCAGCAGCGTAGTGTCGAGGAACACTGAAGCTTTCTTT TRBJ1-1 TRBV9 NA few
CASSGSYEQYF TGTGCCAGCAGCGGCTCCTACGAGCAGTACTTC TRBJ2-7 TRBV5-8 NA NA
CARNSGTGGQLAKNIQYF TGTGCCAGGAACAGCGGGACAGGAGGACAGTTAGCCAAAAACATTCAGTACTTC TRBJ2-4 TRBV10-3 NA NA
CASSSATGAHEQYF TGTGCCAGCAGTTCTGCGACAGGGGCCCACGAGCAGTACTTC TRBJ2-7 TRBV27 TRBD1 NA